The next 18 T cell receptor beta chains were all read from a single sample in a study of blood T cells in healthy people across ages. It was with a sample-barcoded 5' primer and a J-beta primer mix that a second PCR of about 6 to 12 cycles was run. TCRdb independently ran MiXCR on the 5' RACE reads; one entry per CDR3 protein. The sample carries about 810,000 distinct CDR3 sequences, roughly 35% recorded once. What was sequenced was blood. Receptor source: a man between 18 and 29 years old in good health.

A single count supports this clonotype. A read error is likely, as this CDR3 ends without the conserved phenylalanine or tryptophan. The CDR3 sequence: CASSITGTSTYEQFL. The CDR3 DNA sequence: TGTGCCAGCAGTATTACAGGGACCTCAACCTACGAGCAGTTCCTC. The chain links TRBV12-3 or TRBV12-4 to TRBJ2-1; possible D gene TRBD1, 6 bases. The CDR3 sequence is 15 residues long. The V end was cut by 5 bases, the J end by 10 bases, with 21 bases between.

V is TRBV20-1 and J is TRBJ2-5, with a possible D match to TRBD2 (6 bases). Germline V gene lookup returns CDR1 DFQATT and CDR2 SNEGSKA (reference sequence). The length of the CDR3 is 11 residues. V gave up 5 bases and J gave up 7 bases, with 11 bases separating them. The CDR3 sequence: CSALTGGTQYF. Written as DNA, the CDR3 is TGCAGTGCTTTGACCGGGGGGACCCAGTACTTC.

This clonotype showed up just once. The chain recombines TRBV4-2 with TRBJ2-7, with D uncertain. V lost 1 base, J lost 2 bases, and 15 bases lay in between. Per germline, CDR1 LGHNA and CDR2 YNFKEQ. CDR3 length equals 16 residues. The CDR3 sequence: CASSQVQASSPYEQYF. The CDR3, as DNA: TGTGCCAGCAGCCAAGTGCAGGCCAGTTCCCCCTACGAGCAGTACTTC.

V and J are TRBV4-2 and TRBJ2-1; 8 bases map to TRBD2. CDR3 length equals 15 residues. V trimming: 4 bases; J trimming: 6 bases; junction bases outside the gene matches: 8. Germline assignment: CDR1 LGHNA and CDR2 YNFKEQ. CDR3 nucleotides: TGTGCCAGCAGCCCGAGCGGGGGAAGGGGCAATGAGCAGTTCTTC. This encodes CASSPSGGRGNEQFF.

In its sample, this clonotype was seen many times. The chain uses TRBV2 and TRBJ2-7; no clear D. V was trimmed by 4 bases and J by 4 bases, leaving 5 bases between them. The CDR3 is 11 residues long. Per the germline V gene, CDR1 is SNHLY and CDR2 is FYNNEI. CDR3: CASSAMYEQYF. Here the CDR3 DNA reads TGTGCCAGCAGTGCCATGTACGAGCAGTACTTC.

This clonotype was picked up a small number of times. The V and J genes are TRBV7-6 and TRBJ2-5; 11 bases align to TRBD2. Unmatched junction bases numbered 12, after V lost 1 base and J lost 11 bases. The CDR3 length is 16 residues. Germline loops: CDR1 SGHVS, CDR2 FNYEAQ. The CDR3 is CASSLEASGGTNEQYF. CDR3 sequence (DNA): TGTGCCAGCAGCTTAGAGGCTAGCGGGGGGACTAATGAGCAGTACTTC.

V and J are TRBV2 and TRBJ1-1; tentatively, D is TRBD1 (6 bases). V lost 10 bases and J lost 5, with 20 bases in between. The CDR3 consists of 14 residues. CDR1 SNHLY and CDR2 FYNNEI come from the germline V gene. In nucleotides, the CDR3 is TGTGCCACTAGGGCACAGGGCCAGGGGACTGAAGCTTTCTTT. Amino acids: CATRAQGQGTEAFF.

This clonotype showed up just a few times. The CDR3 region is CSARDLTRKGWTEAFF. The CDR3 nucleotides are TGCAGTGCTAGAGACCTCACGCGTAAAGGTTGGACTGAAGCTTTCTTT. The J gene is TRBJ1-1, the V gene TRBV20-1; D remains unclear. Per germline, CDR1 DFQATT and CDR2 SNEGSKA (reference sequence). The CDR3 extends over 16 amino acids. V lost 0 bases to trimming and J lost 5 bases, with 19 bases between them.

This clonotype appeared many times. The chain links TRBV5-5 to TRBJ2-1; possibly TRBD2 for D (5 bases). The V end was cut by 0 bases, the J end by 10 bases, with 11 bases between. The germline V gene has CDR1 SGHKS and CDR2 YYEKEE (reference sequence). CDR3 length: 13 residues. The CDR3 region is CASSLGWRNEQFF. The DNA for the CDR3 is TGTGCCAGCAGCTTGGGCTGGAGGAACGAGCAGTTCTTC. The complete variable domain, with remaining parts taken from reference TRBV5-5 and TRBJ2-1, reads DAGVTQSPTHLIKTRGQQVTLRCSPISGHKSVSWYQQVLGQGPQFIFQYYEKEERGRGNFPDRFSARQFPNYSSELNVNALLLGDSALYLCASSLGWRNEQFFGPGTRLTVL.

This clonotype has only a few counts. The chain has TRBV7-3 and TRBJ2-5, with D tentatively TRBD1 or TRBD2 (5 bases each). Per germline, CDR1 SGHTA and CDR2 FQGTGA. Trimming stripped 1 base from V and 11 bases from J, with 20 bases between. The CDR3 is 15 amino acids. The CDR3: CASSLKGLPRGEQYF. The CDR3 DNA is TGTGCCAGCAGCTTAAAGGGCCTCCCGAGGGGTGAGCAGTACTTC.

The CDR3 is CASSPREKVEQYF. DNA of the CDR3: TGTGCCAGCAGTCCCCGCGAGAAGGTCGAGCAGTACTTC. The chain carries TRBV28 and TRBJ2-7; D remains ambiguous. The CDR3 length is 13 residues. V dropped 5 bases and J dropped 6 bases, with 14 bases sitting between them. Germline V gene data show CDR1 as MDHEN and CDR2 as SYDVKM.

This clonotype has a handful of counts. The chain is built from TRBV29-1 and TRBJ2-1; 7 bases are shared with TRBD2. The J call may not be correct, given that the DNA end is closer to TRBJ2-7. Germline lookup yields CDR1 SQVTM and CDR2 ANQGSEA. The CDR3 extends over 14 amino acids. The CDR3 coding sequence is TGCAGCCACAGCGGGGTCCGCTCCTACAATGAGCAGTACTTC. This sequence encodes CSHSGVRSYNEQYF.

This clonotype occurred many times. The CDR3 coding sequence is TGTGCCAGCAGTTTGGGGTGGAGGGATGGCTACACCTTC. Encoded protein: CASSLGWRDGYTF. This chain links TRBV12-3 or TRBV12-4 with TRBJ1-2; no clear D. CDR3 length: 13 amino acids. Trimming removed 3 bases from V and 6 bases from J, with 11 bases in between.

This clonotype was counted a few times. The genes are TRBV4-1 and TRBJ1-4; 7 bases map to TRBD1. The germline gives CDR1 MGHRA, CDR2 YSYEKL. The CDR3 extends over 18 amino acids. The V segment lost 1 base and the J segment 0 bases; nucleotides outside the gene matches: 8. CDR3 DNA sequence: TGCGCCAGCAGCCAAGGAGGGACAGCCAACCCAACTAATGAAAAACTGTTTTTT. The encoded protein is CASSQGGTANPTNEKLFF.

Regarding this clonotype: The junction and the germline gene differ at one end; a read error may be behind it. The chain couples TRBV12-3 or TRBV12-4 to TRBJ2-2, with D possibly TRBD1 on 5 matching bases. The CDR3 covers 14 residues. DNA for the CDR3: TGTGCCAGCAGTTACGCAGGGTACACTGGGGAGCTGTTTTTT. It encodes CASSYAGYTGELFF.

This clonotype was seen only a few times. The chain uses TRBV9 and TRBJ1-5; no firm D call. V lost 0 bases and J lost 4, with 8 bases in between. The CDR3 consists of 14 residues. From germline, CDR1 is SGDLS and CDR2 YYNGEE. CDR3 in amino acids: CASSVGTLNQPQHF. CDR3 bases: TGTGCCAGCAGCGTAGGGACCCTGAATCAGCCCCAGCATTTT.

This clonotype was seen more than once but under ten times. The junction departs from germline at one end; a sequencing error may be responsible. The chain couples TRBV30 to TRBJ1-2; tentatively, D is TRBD1 (5 bases). Germline V gives CDR1 GTSNPN, CDR2 SVGIG (reference sequence). This CDR3 contains 13 residues. The CDR3 DNA reads as TGTGCCTGGAGAGGGCAGGGAAACTCTGGCTACACCTTC. Residues: CAWRGQGNSGYTF.

The chain combines TRBV20-1 with TRBJ2-3, with 9 bases lining up with TRBD2. V lost 2 bases and J lost 7; bases outside the gene matches: 13. The germline CDR1 and CDR2 sequences are DFQATT and SNEGSKA (reference sequence). The CDR3 totals 16 residues. CDR3: CSARPSGGSLPHTQYF. The CDR3 nucleotides are TGCAGTGCTAGACCGAGCGGGGGGTCCTTACCCCATACGCAGTATTTT.